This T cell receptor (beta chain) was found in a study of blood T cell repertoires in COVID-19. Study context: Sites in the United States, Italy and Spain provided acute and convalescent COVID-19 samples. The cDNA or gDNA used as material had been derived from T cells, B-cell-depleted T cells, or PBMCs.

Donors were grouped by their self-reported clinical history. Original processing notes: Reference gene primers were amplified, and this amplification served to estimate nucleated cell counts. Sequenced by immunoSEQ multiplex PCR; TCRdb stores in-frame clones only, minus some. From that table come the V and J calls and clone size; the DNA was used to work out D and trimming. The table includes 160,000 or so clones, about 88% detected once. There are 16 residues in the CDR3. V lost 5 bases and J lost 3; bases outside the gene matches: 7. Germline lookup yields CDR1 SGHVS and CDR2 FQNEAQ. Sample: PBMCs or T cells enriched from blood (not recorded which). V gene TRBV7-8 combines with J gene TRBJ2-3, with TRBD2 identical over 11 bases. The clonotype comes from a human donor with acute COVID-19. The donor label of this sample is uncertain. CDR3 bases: TGTGCCAGCAGCCGGGGACTAGCGGCACCGACAGATACGCAGTATTTT. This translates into CASSRGLAAPTDTQYF.